This section outlines one T cell receptor (beta chain) sequence together with its context. Its matching antigen is unknown. The data are from a study of T-cell memory formation after mild COVID-19. The study's findings and limits: Some clones that responded turned up in pre-infection memory, which suggests that cross-reactive memory joined in.

V gave up 6 bases and J gave up 7 bases; unmatched junction bases: 7. CDR3 length: 14 residues. CDR1 and CDR2 (germline): MNHEY, SVGAGI. From the 5' RACE reads, TCRdb called clonotypes with MiXCR, one entry per CDR3 protein. The sample contains nearly 350,000 distinct CDR3 sequences, 10% to 15% of which appear only once. This clonotype originated in a man in his late teens or twenties who had mild COVID-19 (a few samples of this study predate the infection). Cell type and time point are not known. Sequenced input: PBMCs or a T cell subset sorted from them (not recorded which). The rearrangement joins TRBV6-5 to TRBJ2-1; 9 bases fit TRBD1. As DNA, the CDR3 is TGTGCCAGCAGCCCGGGACAGGGAAGGAATGAGCAGTTCTTC. The encoded protein is CASSPGQGRNEQFF.